The rows below give T cell receptor beta chains drawn from one sample of a study of CD8 T cells in Susac syndrome. TCRdb fed the immunoSEQ multiplex PCR reads into MiXCR, producing one record per CDR3 protein. This table holds 160,000 or so distinct CDR3 sequences, just under 95% found once. The sample consisted of CD4+ T cells from PBMCs. The receptor set was obtained from a human donor in good health. The CDR3 runs from the conserved cysteine through the conserved F or W. The order of the fields is V gene, clone size, J gene, D gene, CDR3 protein, CDR3 DNA. The D gene is left open where the match is weak. Clone sizes are given selectively: once, few, many, or a class where the clone is expanded.

TRBV20-1	.	TRBJ2-5	.	CSARDWSDGETQYF	TGCAGTGCTAGAGATTGGTCAGACGGAGAGACCCAGTACTTC
TRBV5-5	.	TRBJ2-5	.	CASSLSWRDGETQYF	TGTGCCAGCAGCTTGTCTTGGAGGGACGGGGAGACCCAGTACTTC
TRBV6-6	.	TRBJ1-1	.	CAIHRHTDLRAFF	TGTGCCATCCACAGACACACGGACCTACGAGCTTTCTTT
TRBV7-8	.	TRBJ2-7	TRBD2	CASSPRLAGGRRGEQYF	TGTGCCAGCAGCCCACGACTAGCGGGGGGCCGACGAGGGGAGCAGTACTTC
TRBV29-1	.	TRBJ2-7	TRBD1	CSAVGQGGREQYF	TGCAGCGCAGTGGGACAGGGGGGAAGGGAGCAGTACTTC
TRBV2	.	TRBJ2-3	TRBD2	CASSEGTSADTQYF	TGTGCCAGCAGTGAGGGGACTAGCGCAGATACGCAGTATTTT
TRBV10-3	.	TRBJ2-3	.	CAISGRDPDTQYF	TGTGCCATCAGTGGCCGGGACCCAGATACGCAGTATTTT
TRBV6-1	few	TRBJ1-5	.	CASSPDGYSNQPQHF	TGTGCCAGCAGCCCGGACGGCTATAGCAATCAGCCCCAGCATTTT
TRBV5-4	.	TRBJ1-2	.	CASSFTGKNGYTF	TGTGCCAGCAGCTTCACAGGGAAGAATGGCTACACCTTC
TRBV3-1	once	TRBJ2-3	TRBD1	CASSPGTVRTDTQYF	TGTGCCAGCAGCCCAGGGACAGTTCGCACAGATACGCAGTATTTT
TRBV20-1	.	TRBJ1-3	.	CSATNSGNTIYF	TGCAGTGCTACCAACTCTGGAAACACCATATATTTT
TRBV20-1	.	TRBJ2-3	TRBD2	CSARLADTDTQYF	TGCAGTGCCAGGCTAGCGGACACAGATACGCAGTATTTT
TRBV19	.	TRBJ1-6	.	CASSMVGPLNSPLHF	TGTGCCAGTAGTATGGTGGGACCGCTTAATTCACCCCTCCACTTT
TRBV7-7	.	TRBJ2-5	.	CASSSVREETQYF	TGTGCCAGCAGCTCCGTCAGAGAAGAGACCCAGTACTTC